This T cell receptor (beta chain) is drawn from a study of T cell responses to AZD1222 COVID-19 vaccine. Whole-study context: Pooling was applied to second doses at about 4 or about 12 weeks.

About this clone itself: The target antigen is unknown.

The V gene end was trimmed by 3 bases and the J gene end by 4 bases; junction bases not matched to a gene: 5. The CDR3 runs to 14 residues. The germline V gene encodes CDR1 MNHEY and CDR2 SVGAGI. Method: immunoSEQ multiplex PCR; TCRdb's copy keeps in-frame clones and lacks some. The data show approximately 70,000 clones, approximately 81% seen once. Study-wide results and limits: Repertoire sampling occurred only after the peak T cell response. Compared with day 0, the breadth and depth of the Spike-specific TCR repertoire rose significantly after two doses of AZD1222. White British ancestry dominated among donors, who included more females, and clonal diversity was possibly underestimated.

This material consisted of peripheral blood, taken on day 0 of AZD1222 vaccination. The chain uses TRBV6-5 and TRBJ2-5; 7 bases line up with TRBD1. The receptor's source is an adult in good health. CDR3: CASSYFRGRETQYF. CDR3 nucleotides: TGTGCCAGCAGTTATTTCAGGGGGAGAGAGACCCAGTACTTC.